The clone carrying this TCR beta chain was counted at least ten times. Its antigen is unknown. The CDR3 sequence is 15 residues long. In germline, CDR1 is KGHDR, CDR2 SFDVKD. The V and J ends lost 6 bases and 3 bases, in that order; junction bases with no gene match: 7. For TCRbeta, the library was prepared with unique molecular identifiers. TCRdb processed the PCR reads anew with MiXCR; each CDR3 protein has one entry. The table lists about 600,000 distinct CDR3 sequences, roughly 23% of them singletons. These data originate in a study of T-cell reconstitution after alpha-beta-depleted transplantation in children. Whole-study findings and limits: At around two months after transplant, the alpha-beta T cells were reportedly derived from several hundred expanded clones that came from non-depleted graft cells. Some patients' high day-60 TCRbeta diversity was traced to surviving recipient T cells and thymic progenitors. Newly generated T cells supplied most T-cell counts and diversity one year post-transplant.

This receptor was obtained from a boy under two years old who had a stem cell transplant for acute myeloid leukemia, so the T cells may come from the graft donor. Sequencing used PBMCs, mostly from graft donor cells, obtained 360 days after TCRalphabeta/CD19-depleted stem cell transplant. The chain employs TRBV24-1 and TRBJ2-1; 7 nucleotides align to TRBD2. The CDR3 spells CATSPGEGLYNEQFF. As DNA, the CDR3 is TGTGCCACCAGTCCGGGGGAGGGACTCTACAATGAGCAGTTCTTC.